The 10 T cell receptor beta chains below come from one sample, sequenced in a study of shared clonotypes between healthy human individuals (dated by TCRdb to between 2020 and 2021). The protocol used for the library was the immunoSEQ multiplex PCR assay. This is the immuneACCESS table as TCRdb keeps it, with only in-frame sequences that have V and J called. A part of the clones is gone; compared with another copy, unresolved V genes explain less than half, and the rest is unexplained. The sample records a few million clones, approximately 94% of which are singletons. More than 0.1% of the sample lies in the top ten. The specimen sequenced was naive CD4+ T cells sorted from blood. The intended sense of this specimen's cell subset or site label: CD45RA+ positively selected. The origin of the receptors is a young man in good health.

The CDR3 coding sequence is TGTGCCAGCAGTTACGACGGTAGCGGGTATTACGAGCAGTACTTC. This sequence encodes CASSYDGSGYYEQYF. The chain uses TRBV6-5 and TRBJ2-7; 7 nucleotides match TRBD2. The germline gives CDR1 MNHEY, CDR2 SVGAGI. The length of the CDR3 is 15 residues. The ends lost 2 bases at V and 4 bases at J; junction bases unmatched: 8.

A remark on this clone: The same CDR3 also results from other DNA sequences found in this sample. In nucleotides, the CDR3 is TGTGCCAGCAGCCGACTAGCAGACTCCTACGAGCAGTACTTC. Its translation: CASSRLADSYEQYF. V gene TRBV2 combines with J gene TRBJ2-7; 7 bases match TRBD2. J lost 0 bases, V lost 6 bases, and 5 bases had no gene match. The germline gives CDR1 SNHLY, CDR2 FYNNEI. The CDR3 is 14 amino acids.

The V call is TRBV2, the J call TRBJ2-5; TRBD1 agrees at 9 bases. The last part of the DNA fits TRBJ2-7 better; the J call may be wrong. The CDR3 length is 14 residues. Per germline, CDR1 SNHLY and CDR2 FYNNEI. In DNA form, the CDR3 reads TGTGCCAGCAGTGGACAGGGGGTCGGCTACGAGCAGTACTTC. Protein product: CASSGQGVGYEQYF.

This sequence joins TRBV2 and TRBJ2-1; tentative D call: TRBD1 (5 bases). The germline CDR1 and CDR2 sequences are SNHLY and FYNNEI. V lost 5 bases and J lost 5, with 13 bases in between. This CDR3 contains 14 residues. The CDR3 DNA follows: TGTGCCAGCAGTAGGACAACAGATAACAATGAGCAGTTCTTC. This encodes CASSRTTDNNEQFF.

The V call is TRBV11-3, the J call TRBJ2-7, with D possibly matching TRBD2 (6 bases). Looked up from germline, CDR1 is SGHNT and CDR2 is YENEEA. Trimming removed 3 bases from V and 7 bases from J, with 10 bases in between. The CDR3 covers 12 residues. The CDR3 DNA sequence: TGTGCCAGCAGCTTGGGACTCCGTGAGCAGTACTTC. It is translated as CASSLGLREQYF.

In the case of this clone: At one end the junction does not follow the germline gene, possibly because of a read error. The V and J genes are TRBV7-7 and TRBJ1-2; D might be TRBD1 (5 bases). CDR1 and CDR2 from the germline V gene are SSHAT and FNYEAQ (reference sequence). The CDR3 loop spans 14 amino acids. The CDR3 DNA follows: TGTGCTAGCAGCTTTTACAGGATAATATATGGCTACACCTTC. Its protein is CASSFYRIIYGYTF.

CDR3 DNA sequence: TGTGCCAGCAGCTTAGGGGGGAACTGGAACACTGAAGCTTTCTTT. This encodes CASSLGGNWNTEAFF. J is TRBJ1-1 and V is TRBV11-2, with D maybe TRBD1 (5 bases). V was shortened by 1 base and J by 1 base, with 10 bases between the two germline ends. CDR1 and CDR2 (germline): SGHAT, FQNNGV. The CDR3 covers 15 residues.

V and J are TRBV6-5 and TRBJ2-1; 7 nucleotides agree with TRBD2. Germline-derived CDR1 and CDR2 are MNHEY and SVGAGI. V lost 4 bases and J lost 8; bases outside the gene matches: 5. The length of the CDR3 is 13 residues. CDR3 in amino acids: CASSSRGSHEQFF. The CDR3 nucleotides are TGTGCCAGCAGTTCTCGCGGGAGTCATGAGCAGTTCTTC.

The chain joins TRBV10-3 to TRBJ1-3; possible D gene TRBD1, 6 bases. Trimming removed 6 bases from V and 0 bases from J, with 9 bases in between. From germline, CDR1 is ENHRY and CDR2 SYGVKD. This CDR3 is 14 amino acids long. The CDR3 loop is CAIRTGPSGNTIYF. CDR3 in DNA: TGTGCCATCAGAACAGGGCCCTCTGGAAACACCATATATTTT.

CDR3 amino acids: CASRTGTWEQYF. As DNA, the CDR3 is TGTGCCAGCCGGACAGGGACCTGGGAGCAGTACTTC. The V gene is TRBV6-5, the J gene TRBJ2-7; 8 bases line up with TRBD1. V dropped 8 bases and J dropped 7; count of bases not matched to a gene: 7. This CDR3 has 12 residues. CDR1 and CDR2 from the germline V gene are MNHEY and SVGAGI.